The 18 T cell receptor beta chains below all came from one sample that was sequenced in a study of Ad26.COV2.S vaccination and SARS-CoV-2 variants. Sequencing was performed with immunoSEQ multiplex PCR; in TCRdb, only in-frame clones are kept and a portion is missing. The sample includes around 320,000 clones, about 82% of them seen just once. Sample treatment: about 20 received Ad26.COV2.S at low or high dose, single or two shots; roughly five received placebo; per-sample allocation not given. Specimen acquisition occurred on day 63 following the initial vaccine or placebo injection. The material sequenced was peripheral blood, taken in a trial of Ad26.COV2.S vaccine versus placebo. The receptors derive from a person aged 18-65 years who received the Ad26.COV2.S COVID-19 vaccine or a placebo.

This chain joins TRBV21-1 and TRBJ1-5; the table's D call, TRBD1, has no DNA check behind it. TRBV21-1 is a pseudogene segment. CDR3 length: 14 residues. The CDR3, as DNA: TGTGCCAGCAAACCCGGACAGGAGGGTCAGCCCCAGCATTTT. This codes for CASKPGQEGQPQHF.

The rearrangement uses TRBV11-3 and TRBJ2-2; D is unclear. This CDR3 has 14 amino acids. V was pared by 1 base and J by 6 bases, with 9 bases between. CDR1 is SGHNT, CDR2 YENEEA, per germline. CDR3 sequence (DNA): TGTGCCAGCAGCTTAGTATGGGGATCCGGGGAGCTGTTTTTT. Protein: CASSLVWGSGELFF.

This clone was counted a few times. V gene TRBV25-1 combines with J gene TRBJ2-1, with D tentatively TRBD2 (6 bases). Germline V gives CDR1 MGHDK, CDR2 SYGVNS. This CDR3 comprises 15 residues. Trimming shortened V by 6 bases and J by 5 bases, and 17 bases separated the two germline ends. The CDR3 DNA follows: TGTGCCAGCAGCTCAGGGAGGAAGGTGCACAATGAGCAGTTCTTC. Translated: CASSSGRKVHNEQFF.

This clone was seen more than once but under ten times. The V gene is TRBV5-1, the J gene TRBJ1-2, with D perhaps TRBD1 (5 bases). The CDR3 loop spans 15 amino acids. Trimming removed 0 bases at V and 4 bases at J, with 13 bases between. Germline V CDR1 and CDR2: SGHRS, YFSETQ. The CDR3 DNA follows: TGCGCCAGCAGCTTGGAAGGGGCAGGCCTCTATGGCTACACCTTC. It yields the protein CASSLEGAGLYGYTF.

This chain joins TRBV9 and TRBJ1-4; 11 nucleotides agree with TRBD1. Germline lookup yields CDR1 SGDLS and CDR2 YYNGEE. J lost 8 bases, V lost 3 bases, and 9 bases had no gene match. There are 16 residues in the CDR3. The DNA for the CDR3 is TGTGCCAGCAGCGGCGGACAGGGGGCCCCCCTGGAAAAACTGTTTTTT. It is translated as CASSGGQGAPLEKLFF.

This chain uses TRBV3-1 (or the pseudogene TRBV3-2) with TRBJ1-6; 7 bases align to TRBD1. Trimming at V came to 11 bases and at J to 5 bases, leaving 21 bases not matched to a gene. The germline V gene encodes CDR1 LGHDT and CDR2 YNNKEL (reference sequence). CDR3 length: 18 residues. The CDR3 sequence: CAPPHHGGGTANNSPLHF. CDR3 nucleotide sequence: TGTGCCCCCCCCCACCACGGGGGGGGGACAGCTAATAATTCACCCCTCCACTTT.

On this clone: One junction end does not reproduce the germline sequence, and a read error may be involved. This chain joins TRBV5-4 and TRBJ1-1, with unresolved D. This CDR3 comprises 13 residues. In germline, CDR1 is SGHNT, CDR2 YYREEE (reference sequence). The CDR3 is CASSLAGRLGGAF. The CDR3 DNA reads TGTGCCAGCAGCTTGGCAGGTAGATTGGGTGGTGCCTTT.

The chain has TRBV11-2 and TRBJ1-2, with a possible D match to TRBD1 (6 bases). The CDR3 runs to 14 residues. V gave up 5 bases and J gave up 4 bases, with 14 bases separating them. The germline V gene encodes CDR1 SGHAT and CDR2 FQNNGV. The CDR3 nucleotides read TGTGCCAGCAGCAGCCTACAGGGCGGCTATGGCTACACCTTC. Protein: CASSSLQGGYGYTF.

The rearrangement joins TRBV2 to TRBJ1-1, with 7 bases aligning to TRBD1. V shed 6 bases, J shed 1 base, and the junction held 11 bases outside the gene matches. The germline V gene encodes CDR1 SNHLY and CDR2 FYNNEI. The CDR3 is made up of 16 amino acids. CDR3 amino acids: CASRTRQGASNTEAFF. The CDR3 nucleotides read TGTGCCAGCAGGACAAGACAGGGCGCCTCGAACACTGAAGCTTTCTTT.

V usage is TRBV4-1 and J usage is TRBJ2-5; tentatively, D is TRBD1 (5 bases). Between the trimmed V and J ends, which lost 4 bases and 4 bases, there was a span of 10 bases. CDR1 is MGHRA, CDR2 YSYEKL, per germline. The CDR3 totals 13 residues. The CDR3 loop reads CASSPRQGETQYF. The CDR3 nucleotides are TGCGCCAGCAGCCCGCGTCAGGGAGAGACCCAGTACTTC.

J is TRBJ1-3 and V is TRBV11-2; D is unclear. V lost 2 bases, J lost 0 bases, and 14 bases lay in between. The CDR3 consists of 17 residues. The germline V gene has CDR1 SGHAT and CDR2 FQNNGV. DNA of the CDR3: TGTGCCAGCAGCTTATCCCCAGCATCGATCTCTGGAAACACCATATATTTT. Translating it yields CASSLSPASISGNTIYF.

This rearrangement joins TRBV2 to TRBJ2-5; 9 bases match TRBD2. The V and J ends lost 5 bases and 1 base, in that order; junction bases with no gene match: 5. The CDR3 has 15 amino acids. Germline CDR1 reads SNHLY; CDR2 reads FYNNEI. The CDR3 DNA is TGTGCCAGCAGTTTCCAGCGGGGGGCCCAAGAGACCCAGTACTTC. Translated, it gives CASSFQRGAQETQYF.

DNA for the CDR3: TGTGCCAGCAGCCCCTCCGGGACCCCCGGCTCCTACGAGCAGTACTTC. This gives the protein CASSPSGTPGSYEQYF. The chain links TRBV7-2 to TRBJ2-7; D might be TRBD1 or TRBD2, each matching 5 bases. From germline, CDR1 is SGHTA and CDR2 FQGNSA. The CDR3 is made up of 16 amino acids. Trimming cost V 5 bases and J 0 bases, with 17 bases left between them.

The chain is built from TRBV6-2 or TRBV6-3 and TRBJ2-7; perhaps D is TRBD1 or TRBD2 (6 bases each). Germline values: CDR1 MNHEY, CDR2 SVGEGT. The CDR3 spans 16 residues. V lost 2 bases to trimming and J lost 6 bases, with 20 bases between them. Here the CDR3 reads CASSYPRERGGLEQYF. The CDR3 DNA reads as TGTGCCAGCAGTTACCCCCGGGAGAGAGGGGGACTCGAGCAGTACTTC.

The chain has TRBV3-1 (or the pseudogene TRBV3-2) and TRBJ1-2; TRBD1 aligns across 8 bases. This CDR3 has 16 amino acids. CDR1 and CDR2 (germline): LGHDT, YNNKEL (reference sequence). V dropped 2 bases and J dropped 7; count of bases not matched to a gene: 12. CDR3 bases: TGTGCCAGCAGCCAACCTGTGACAGGGGCGGGTTCTGGCTACACCTTC. It specifies CASSQPVTGAGSGYTF.

The gene calls are TRBV7-9 and TRBJ1-2, with TRBD1 identical over 8 bases. Unmatched junction bases numbered 7, after V lost 5 bases and J lost 8 bases. This CDR3 is built from 13 residues. Per germline, CDR1 SEHNR and CDR2 FQNEAQ (reference sequence). CDR3 residues: CASSPQGQAGYTF. The CDR3 DNA reads TGTGCCAGCAGCCCCCAGGGACAGGCAGGCTACACCTTC.

This chain joins TRBV29-1 and TRBJ1-3; 9 positions match TRBD1. The CDR3 spans 13 residues. Germline V gene sequence: CDR1 SQVTM, CDR2 ANQGSEA. The J segment lost 4 bases and the V segment lost 7 bases, leaving 5 bases of the junction unmatched. CDR3 nucleotides: TGCAGCGCCGGACAGGGGTCCGGAAACACCATATATTTT. Encoded protein: CSAGQGSGNTIYF.

The chain carries TRBV18 and TRBJ1-1, with D perhaps matching TRBD1 (6 bases). Germline values: CDR1 KGHSH, CDR2 LQKENI. The CDR3 consists of 15 residues. The V and J ends lost 1 base and 0 bases respectively, with 9 bases between them. CDR3 region: CASSPLQGLNTEAFF. The CDR3 nucleotides read TGTGCCAGCTCACCACTACAGGGATTGAACACTGAAGCTTTCTTT. The variable domain in full, with the rest retrieved from reference TRBV18 and TRBJ1-1, is NAGVMQNPRHLVRRRGQEARLRCSPMKGHSHVYWYRQLPEEGLKFMVYLQKENIIDESGMPKERFSAEFPKEGPSILRIQQVVRGDSAAYFCASSPLQGLNTEAFFGQGTRLTVV.